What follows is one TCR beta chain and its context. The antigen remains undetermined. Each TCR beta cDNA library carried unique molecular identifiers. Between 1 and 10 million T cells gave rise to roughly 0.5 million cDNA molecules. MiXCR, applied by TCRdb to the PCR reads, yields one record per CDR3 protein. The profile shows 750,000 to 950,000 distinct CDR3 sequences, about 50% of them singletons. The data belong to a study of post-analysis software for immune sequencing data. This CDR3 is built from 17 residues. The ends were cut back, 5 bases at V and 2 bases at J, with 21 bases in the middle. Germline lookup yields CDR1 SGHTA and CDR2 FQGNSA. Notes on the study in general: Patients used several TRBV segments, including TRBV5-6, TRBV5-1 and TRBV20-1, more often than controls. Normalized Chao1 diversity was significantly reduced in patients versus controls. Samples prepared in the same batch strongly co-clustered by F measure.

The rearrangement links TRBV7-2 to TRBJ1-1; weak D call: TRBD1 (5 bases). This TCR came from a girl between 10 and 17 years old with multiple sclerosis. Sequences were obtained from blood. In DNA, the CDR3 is TGTGCCAGCAGCAAGGGGAGGAGGGCAGGGTTAAACACTGAAGCTTTCTTT. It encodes CASSKGRRAGLNTEAFF.